The 21 T cell receptor beta chains presented below share a single source sample, sequenced in a study of blood T cells in healthy people across ages. Then a second PCR, running about 7 to 11 cycles, was carried out with a sample-barcoded 5' primer and a J-beta primer mix. TCRdb re-analysed the 5' RACE reads in MiXCR, keeping a single row per CDR3 protein. The sample has about 730,000 distinct CDR3 sequences; roughly 45% are singletons. Sequencing used blood. These TCRs come from a woman between 55 and 75 years old in good health.

Remarks on this clonotype: This may be a read error, as it is one base from a much larger clone. The rearrangement uses TRBV29-1 and TRBJ2-3; 9 nucleotides match TRBD1. Per the germline V gene, CDR1 is SQVTM and CDR2 is ANQGSEA. The CDR3 has 14 amino acids. V was clipped by 4 bases and J by 4 bases; unmatched bases: 6. CDR3 bases: TGCAGCGTTGCTGGGACAGGGAGCGCAGATACGCAGTATTTT. Amino acid sequence: CSVAGTGSADTQYF.

A few counts support this clonotype. J is TRBJ1-1 and V is TRBV3-1, with D unresolved. The germline V gene encodes CDR1 LGHDT and CDR2 YNNKEL (reference sequence). The CDR3 contains 16 residues. V shed 1 base and J shed 1 base, with 13 bases lying between them. CDR3 coding DNA: TGTGCCAGCAGCCAAGGCGGGGTTTTTCAGAACACTGAAGCTTTCTTT. Its protein is CASSQGGVFQNTEAFF.

In its sample, this clonotype was seen many times. This chain links TRBV29-1 with TRBJ2-5, with no clear D. The CDR3 loop spans 13 amino acids. Trimming removed 1 base from V and 5 bases from J, with 11 bases in between. Per germline, CDR1 SQVTM and CDR2 ANQGSEA. The CDR3 loop reads CSVEGSFWETQYF. In nucleotides, the CDR3 is TGCAGCGTTGAAGGCTCGTTTTGGGAGACCCAGTACTTC.

The rearrangement joins TRBV9 to TRBJ2-5; either TRBD1 or TRBD2 may fit D (5 bases each). V was cut by 4 bases and J by 11 bases, with 15 bases left in between. Germline CDR1 SGDLS, CDR2 YYNGEE. This CDR3 is 12 amino acids long. The chain's CDR3 is CASSPGRHEQYF. CDR3 bases: TGTGCCAGCAGCCCGGGGCGGCATGAGCAGTACTTC. The variable domain in full, completed from reference TRBV9 and TRBJ2-5, reads DSGVTQTPKHLITATGQRVTLRCSPRSGDLSVYWYQQSLDQGLQFLIQYYNGEERAKGNILERFSAQQFPDLHSELNLSSLELGDSALYFCASSPGRHEQYFGPGTRLLVL.

The chain recombines TRBV4-1 with TRBJ2-2; the D gene could be TRBD1 or TRBD2 (5 bases each). The CDR3 is 17 residues long. Germline V gene data show CDR1 as MGHRA and CDR2 as YSYEKL. V lost 0 bases to trimming and J lost 7 bases, with 18 bases between them. CDR3 region: CASSQDPGASVIGELFF. The DNA for the CDR3 is TGCGCCAGCAGCCAAGATCCCGGGGCATCCGTAATCGGGGAGCTGTTTTTT.

In its sample, this clonotype was seen a few times. The rearrangement joins TRBV7-2 to TRBJ2-1, with TRBD2 matching 9 bases. Germline CDR1 SGHTA, CDR2 FQGNSA. The CDR3 totals 14 residues. V shed 10 bases and J 8 bases; nucleotides not matched to a gene: 12. The CDR3 here is CATRPGLASDEQFF. The CDR3 DNA reads as TGTGCCACCCGACCGGGACTAGCTTCGGATGAGCAGTTCTTC.

This clonotype was seen many times. V is TRBV4-3 and J is TRBJ1-2; the match to TRBD1 covers 7 bases. This CDR3 has 15 residues. The germline V gene encodes CDR1 LGHNA and CDR2 YSLEER. The V gene end was trimmed by 2 bases and the J gene end by 3 bases; junction bases not matched to a gene: 6. CDR3 sequence reads: CASSQQAGGHYGYTF. CDR3 DNA sequence: TGCGCCAGCAGCCAACAGGCAGGGGGGCACTATGGCTACACCTTC.

In this sample, this clonotype turned up once. A read error may be the cause here, since a much bigger clone is one base away. This chain uses TRBV19 with TRBJ2-7, with D unresolved. The CDR3 is 14 residues long. Germline V gives CDR1 LNHDA, CDR2 SQIVND (reference sequence). This CDR3 is CASSIGHGSCEQYF. CDR3 nucleotides: TGTGCCAGTAGTATTGGGCACGGATCCTGCGAGCAGTACTTC.

The chain joins TRBV5-1 to TRBJ2-7; 15 bases line up with TRBD2. CDR3 size: 17 residues. The V segment lost 4 bases and the J segment 7 bases; nucleotides outside the gene matches: 12. Germline values: CDR1 SGHRS, CDR2 YFSETQ. CDR3 DNA sequence: TGCGCCAGCAGCCTCGGGACTAGCGGGGGGTTCGTCAATGAGCAGTACTTC. Translated: CASSLGTSGGFVNEQYF.

The chain employs TRBV2 and TRBJ2-3; TRBD1 matches at 10 bases. Germline CDR1 and CDR2: SNHLY and FYNNEI. There are 13 residues in the CDR3. Trimming at V came to 6 bases and at J to 6 bases, leaving 3 bases not matched to a gene. The CDR3 sequence: CASRTGGADTQYF. DNA for the CDR3: TGTGCCAGCAGGACAGGGGGCGCGGATACGCAGTATTTT.

This clonotype came up many times. The V gene is TRBV12-3 or TRBV12-4, the J gene TRBJ1-4, with 10 bases that match TRBD1. CDR3 size: 15 residues. Germline trimming cut 3 bases from V and 6 bases from J; bases unmatched to any gene: 4. CDR3 sequence (DNA): TGTGCCAGCAGTTTCGACAGGGGGCGAGATGAAAAACTGTTTTTT. This gives the protein CASSFDRGRDEKLFF.

The genes are TRBV27 and TRBJ2-5, with 11 positions matching TRBD1. This CDR3 region has 16 residues. Germline CDR1 is MNHEY and CDR2 is SMNVEV (reference sequence). V gave up 5 bases and J gave up 4 bases; unmatched junction bases: 9. In DNA form, the CDR3 reads TGTGCCAGCAGTACGCCTCGGACAGGGGGCGGAGAGACCCAGTACTTC. Amino acid sequence: CASSTPRTGGGETQYF.

This clonotype was seen only a few times. This chain links TRBV18 with TRBJ2-1; D may be TRBD1 (5 bases). Germline assignment: CDR1 KGHSH and CDR2 LQKENI. Deletions cut 2 bases from V and 7 bases from J, with 15 bases between. The CDR3 loop spans 15 amino acids. The CDR3, as DNA: TGTGCCAGCTCACCAGGGCTAGTGTACAGGAATGAGCAGTTCTTC. It translates to CASSPGLVYRNEQFF.

This rearrangement joins TRBV12-3 or TRBV12-4 to TRBJ2-1; 10 nucleotides match TRBD2. The end of the DNA fits TRBJ2-7 better, so the J call may be wrong. The length of the CDR3 is 16 residues. The CDR3 DNA sequence: TGTGCCAGCAATGGGAGGGGTAGCGGGGGGTACAATGAGCAGTACTTC. Its translation is CASNGRGSGGYNEQYF.

V is TRBV18 and J is TRBJ1-2; D possibly corresponds to TRBD1 (5 bases). V gave up 3 bases and J gave up 6 bases, with 20 bases separating them. CDR1 and CDR2 (germline): KGHSH, LQKENI. This CDR3 is 16 amino acids long. The CDR3 DNA follows: TGTGCCAGCTCACCTTCCGAGGGACCCCGAGGCAATGGCTACACCTTC. Its translation: CASSPSEGPRGNGYTF. Filled out from reference TRBV18 and TRBJ1-2, the complete variable domain reads NAGVMQNPRHLVRRRGQEARLRCSPMKGHSHVYWYRQLPEEGLKFMVYLQKENIIDESGMPKERFSAEFPKEGPSILRIQQVVRGDSAAYFCASSPSEGPRGNGYTFGSGTRLTVV.

This clonotype was recorded a few times. The chain joins TRBV12-3 or TRBV12-4 to TRBJ2-1; D unresolved. This CDR3 is built from 12 residues. The ends were cut back, 5 bases at V and 10 bases at J, with 12 bases in the middle. CDR3 nucleotide sequence: TGTGCCAGCAGTCTAAGCTCCTACGAGCAGTTCTTC. Residues: CASSLSSYEQFF.

The chain employs TRBV20-1 and TRBJ2-1; TRBD1 matches 9 bases. CDR1 and CDR2 from the germline V gene are DFQATT and SNEGSKA (reference sequence). This CDR3 region has 17 residues. J was trimmed by 8 bases and V by 0 bases; bases with no gene match: 14. The CDR3 region is CSARDPRKDRGGDEQFF. The CDR3 DNA reads as TGCAGTGCTAGAGACCCACGGAAGGACAGGGGAGGGGATGAGCAGTTCTTC.

For this clonotype: Sequence at one end of the junction differs from germline and may be a read error. This chain links TRBV5-1 with TRBJ2-3; 10 positions agree with TRBD2. CDR1 SGHRS and CDR2 YFSETQ come from the germline V gene. The CDR3 totals 17 residues. This CDR3 is CANSLASLAGESDTQYF. CDR3 nucleotide sequence: TGCGCCAACAGCCTTGCGTCCCTAGCGGGGGAATCCGATACGCAGTATTTT.

The chain couples TRBV10-3 to TRBJ1-1, with 9 nucleotides matching TRBD1. The V gene's germline CDR1 is ENHRY and CDR2 SYGVKD. CDR3 length: 14 residues. V shed 6 bases and J 1 base; nucleotides not matched to a gene: 3. CDR3 DNA: TGTGCCATCAGGCCGGGACAGGGGAACACTGAAGCTTTCTTT. It is translated as CAIRPGQGNTEAFF.

V is TRBV19 and J is TRBJ2-7; tentatively, D is TRBD1 (8 bases). The CDR3 contains 16 residues. V shed 6 bases and J shed 0 bases, with 18 bases lying between them. Germline V gene data show CDR1 as LNHDA and CDR2 as SQIVND (reference sequence). This CDR3 is CASSPRGGTGSYEQYF. The CDR3 bases are TGTGCCAGTAGCCCTAGGGGAGGGACAGGCTCCTACGAGCAGTACTTC.

This clonotype was detected only a few times. J is TRBJ1-2 and V is TRBV7-3, with a tentative D call TRBD1 (6 bases). CDR3 length equals 13 residues. The V gene's germline CDR1 is SGHTA and CDR2 FQGTGA. Trimming cost V 5 bases and J 3 bases, with 10 bases left between them. As DNA, the CDR3 is TGTGCCAGCAGCCAATCAGGGGACTATGGCTACACCTTC. It translates to CASSQSGDYGYTF.